This TCR beta chain was identified in a study of blood T cell repertoires in COVID-19 (TCRdb year 2020). Turning to the overall study: The collaborator samples originated in the United States, Italy and Spain and spanned the acute and convalescent phases of COVID-19. The material from the prospective study consisted of cDNA or gDNA derived from T cells, B-cell-depleted T cells, or PBMCs. Deeply sampled blood TCRbeta repertoires from subjects exposed to, actively infected with, or recovered from COVID-19 were included in the dataset. The repertoires were made available in a free public database intended to serve as a resource for research on the immune response to SARS-CoV-2. The samples were drawn from two sources: the first 160 participants of the ongoing ImmuneRACE study, and 1,200 or so subjects contributed by 6 global collaborators. Sample metadata almost always included a de-identified subject ID, COVID-19 status, age in years and sex. Where available, HLA class I and class II types were taken from metadata supplied by the sample provider and were not determined by assay-based typing. The paper as a whole reports these results and caveats: How much clinical and demographic metadata was included differed by source and by participant, and the metadata was provided uncurated.

This clone has only one observation. Its binding antigen is unknown. Per-base quality was not reported, and no clone a single base away is much larger than it. The immunoSEQ Assay, a bias-controlled multiplex PCR, was used to amplify TCRbeta CDR3 regions from genomic DNA. Per the source publication's procedure: Within the assay, amplification of reference gene primers was used to estimate how many nucleated cells each sample contained. To quantify the absolute abundance of each unique TCRbeta CDR3 rearrangement, sequence reads were collapsed and filtered. Productive Simpson clonality was computed per sample as the square root of Simpson's diversity index over productive rearrangements. TCRdb obtained this table from immuneACCESS and retained in-frame rearrangements with V and J assigned. These tables miss some clones; where compared with another copy, unresolved V genes account for less than half of the shortfall, and the remainder is unexplained. For V, J and clone size, that table is used; D and trimming come from the DNA. This sample gives 350,000 or so clones in total; around four fifths of them show up just once. The ten biggest clones cover 2.5% to 3% of the sample.

Whole blood was collected in K2EDTA tubes by collaborating institutions according to the institutions' own protocols. For TCRbeta analysis, collaborators shipped samples as frozen whole blood, isolated PBMCs, or DNA extracted from either of those sample types. The sequencing sample was made of peripheral blood. This TCR was sampled from a man aged 25 to 40 with active or convalescent COVID-19.

The sequence in DNA is TGTGCCAGCAGTTCCGAGGCTGGAAACACCATATATTTT. It specifies CASSSEAGNTIYF. This chain is built from TRBV6-5 and TRBJ1-3; no confident D gene assignment can be made. V is clipped by 4 bases and J by 2 bases, and the sequence between their germline boundaries is 6 bases long. The CDR3 measures 13 amino acids from cysteine to phenylalanine. Kept here is only the CDR3 DNA, which spans 39 bases and is read in frame from base 1. CDR1 MNHEY and CDR2 SVGAGI were looked up in the germline V gene.